These T cell receptor beta chains were read from a single sample in a study of tissue T cells after allogeneic stem cell transplantation. Clones were read by immunoSEQ multiplex PCR, and TCRdb kept only the in-frame ones, dropping some. This sample carries tens of thousands of clones, about nine tenths of them seen once, and the ten largest clones take under 4%. Sequenced material: blood, taken before transplantation. Source of these receptors: a woman aged 35 to 75 who later had graft-versus-host disease after an allogeneic stem cell transplant. CDR3s leave out the opening cysteine and the closing phenylalanine or tryptophan. Each record gives: J gene, CDR3 length, V gene, clone size, CDR3 protein. Part of the rows lack a size; the others show once, few, many or a class for expanded clones.

J: TRBJ1-1; length: 11; V: TRBV23-1; size: NA; CDR3: ATSGTGNPEAF
J: TRBJ2-3; length: 14; V: TRBV6-2/TRBV6-3; size: NA; CDR3: ASSRPHGSLTDTQY
J: TRBJ1-2; length: 9; V: TRBV2; size: NA; CDR3: ARQDGYGYT
J: TRBJ2-2; length: 11; V: TRBV5-1; size: NA; CDR3: ASTDSHTGELF
J: TRBJ1-2; length: 11; V: TRBV18; size: NA; CDR3: ASSSGTGDGYT
J: TRBJ2-3; length: 13; V: TRBV18; size: once; CDR3: ASSPRQGSTDTQY
J: TRBJ1-2; length: 11; V: TRBV7-2; size: NA; CDR3: ASSHRSTYGYT
J: TRBJ1-2; length: 13; V: TRBV27; size: once; CDR3: ASSLGDPFAYGYT
J: TRBJ1-6; length: 14; V: TRBV7-8; size: NA; CDR3: ASSLAGTENNSPLH
J: TRBJ2-1; length: 14; V: TRBV6-1; size: NA; CDR3: ASSETSGAWGNEQF
J: TRBJ2-7; length: 13; V: TRBV28; size: NA; CDR3: ASSRAPSGSYEQY
J: TRBJ2-1; length: 10; V: TRBV9; size: NA; CDR3: ASSPYNNEQF
J: TRBJ2-7; length: 12; V: TRBV19; size: NA; CDR3: ATQRGGAGGEQY
J: TRBJ2-1; length: 13; V: TRBV19; size: NA; CDR3: ASSADRGPYNEQF
J: TRBJ2-3; length: 12; V: TRBV11-1; size: NA; CDR3: ASRPVGNTDTQY
J: TRBJ2-7; length: 11; V: TRBV10-3; size: NA; CDR3: AISESTASLQY
J: TRBJ1-2; length: 14; V: TRBV4-3; size: NA; CDR3: ASSSYQTSKAQGYT
J: TRBJ2-1; length: 12; V: TRBV2; size: NA; CDR3: ASSTDTGVHEQF
J: TRBJ2-5; length: 9; V: TRBV11-2; size: NA; CDR3: ASRELETQY
J: TRBJ1-2; length: 11; V: TRBV5-1; size: NA; CDR3: ASSLLLSTGYT
J: TRBJ1-1; length: 12; V: TRBV19; size: NA; CDR3: ASSTRAGRTEAF